The next 25 T cell receptor beta chains were all read from a single sample in a study of cytomegalovirus exposure and HLA in healthy donors. PCR amplification relied on 60 Vbeta primers (plus 13 Jbeta primers). Profiled with immunoSEQ multiplex PCR; TCRdb holds only in-frame clones, not every one. The table for this sample gives approximately 47,000 clones. The specimen was PBMCs. The receptors originated from a male donor in good health and CMV-seronegative.

The chain employs TRBV7-2 and TRBJ2-4; D gene unclear. There are 14 residues in the CDR3. Germline V gives CDR1 SGHTA, CDR2 FQGNSA. Trimming left V 5 bases short and J 1 base short, with 9 bases between. The CDR3 sequence is CASSPFGAKNIQYF. The CDR3 DNA reads as TGTGCCAGCAGCCCTTTCGGGGCCAAAAACATTCAGTACTTC.

The chain recombines TRBV4-2 with TRBJ2-7; TRBD2 matches at 9 bases. Germline V gene lookup returns CDR1 LGHNA and CDR2 YNFKEQ. V dropped 0 bases and J dropped 0; count of bases not matched to a gene: 3. There are 16 residues in the CDR3. CDR3: CASSQEGGGASYEQYF. Here the CDR3 DNA reads TGTGCCAGCAGCCAAGAAGGCGGGGGGGCCTCCTACGAGCAGTACTTC.

The rearrangement links TRBV29-1 to TRBJ1-2; D is unresolved. The CDR3 totals 13 residues. Trimming left V 3 bases short and J 11 bases short, with 19 bases between. CDR1 SQVTM and CDR2 ANQGSEA come from the germline V gene. CDR3 in amino acids: CSVEASRAGSYTF. In DNA form, the CDR3 reads TGCAGCGTTGAGGCCAGCCGTGCCGGGTCTTACACCTTC.

This sequence joins TRBV30 and TRBJ2-1, with 7 bases that match TRBD2. This CDR3 has 13 residues. CDR1 is GTSNPN and CDR2 is SVGIG in the germline V gene (reference sequence). V was pared by 0 bases and J by 5 bases, with 1 base of the junction left unmatched. The CDR3 DNA is TGTGCCTGGAGTGTAAGCGGGGACAATGAGCAGTTCTTC. Its translation is CAWSVSGDNEQFF.

The chain carries TRBV4-1 and TRBJ2-1, with 10 bases aligning to TRBD2. Germline V gene sequence: CDR1 MGHRA, CDR2 YSYEKL. CDR3 length: 15 amino acids. Trimming removed 6 bases from V and 5 bases from J; junction bases left unmatched: 7. CDR3 DNA sequence: TGCGCCAGCAGGGGTACTAGCGGGGCAAACAATGAGCAGTTCTTC. Translating it yields CASRGTSGANNEQFF.

This chain links TRBV14 with TRBJ1-5; D might be TRBD1 (6 bases). This CDR3 has 16 amino acids. Trimming took 3 bases from V and 3 from J, leaving 15 bases between them. Germline V lookup: CDR1 SGHDN, CDR2 FVKESK. CDR3 loop: CASSHFQGLFNQPQHF. CDR3 DNA sequence: TGTGCCAGCAGCCACTTCCAGGGGCTCTTCAATCAGCCCCAGCATTTT.

The chain is built from TRBV5-6 and TRBJ1-5; D not certain. Germline CDR1 is SGHDT and CDR2 is YYEEEE. This CDR3 is built from 16 residues. V lost 3 bases and J lost 2, with 15 bases in between. DNA for the CDR3: TGTGCCAGCAGCTCCGTCAAGGGAGGTGGCAATCAGCCCCAGCATTTT. The encoded protein is CASSSVKGGGNQPQHF.

The chain recombines TRBV4-2 with TRBJ2-1; tentatively, D is TRBD2 (7 bases). The germline V gene encodes CDR1 LGHNA and CDR2 YNFKEQ. Trimming stripped 0 bases from V and 6 bases from J, with 18 bases between. This CDR3 has 17 residues. CDR3 residues: CASSQDRGRALTNEQFF. The CDR3 DNA follows: TGTGCCAGCAGCCAAGATAGGGGGAGGGCTCTTACCAATGAGCAGTTCTTC.

The CDR3 region has the DNA TGTGCCAGCAGACGTACAGGGGGGAATCAGCCCCAGCATTTT. Its protein is CASRRTGGNQPQHF. The V and J genes are TRBV6-5 and TRBJ1-5; 8 nucleotides align to TRBD1. This CDR3 has 14 residues. Losses at the gene ends were 6 bases for V and 4 bases for J; bases not matched to a gene: 5. Per the germline V gene, CDR1 is MNHEY and CDR2 is SVGAGI.

This chain uses TRBV4-1 with TRBJ2-2, with D maybe TRBD2 (6 bases). The V end lost 0 bases, the J end lost 4 bases, and 9 bases lay between the germline ends. The germline V gene encodes CDR1 MGHRA and CDR2 YSYEKL. The CDR3 loop spans 15 amino acids. The DNA for the CDR3 is TGCGCCAGCAGCCAAGAGCCGGGAGTCACCGGGGAGCTGTTTTTT. This sequence encodes CASSQEPGVTGELFF.

The chain joins TRBV6-5 to TRBJ1-2; 7 positions agree with TRBD1. CDR1 and CDR2 from the germline V gene are MNHEY and SVGAGI. This CDR3 contains 15 residues. With 0 bases clipped from V and 8 bases from J, the junction kept 9 bases outside the gene matches. The CDR3 loop reads CASSYSPTGSGGYTF. The CDR3 coding sequence is TGTGCCAGCAGTTACTCCCCGACAGGGAGCGGGGGCTACACCTTC.

The rearrangement joins TRBV5-4 to TRBJ2-7, with D hard to call. Trimming removed 4 bases at V and 6 bases at J, with 8 bases between. CDR3 length: 11 residues. CDR1 SGHNT and CDR2 YYREEE come from the germline V gene (reference sequence). This chain's CDR3 is CASSMAGEQYF. For the CDR3, the DNA is TGTGCCAGCAGCATGGCCGGCGAGCAGTACTTC.

This rearrangement joins TRBV5-1 to TRBJ2-7; 9 bases line up with TRBD2. This CDR3 spans 15 amino acids. The V gene end was trimmed by 2 bases and the J gene end by 2 bases; junction bases not matched to a gene: 5. Germline loops: CDR1 SGHRS, CDR2 YFSETQ. The DNA of the CDR3 is TGCGCCAGCAGCTTTTCTAGCGGGGAGACCTACGAGCAGTACTTC. Amino acid sequence: CASSFSSGETYEQYF.

V usage is TRBV4-1 and J usage is TRBJ2-7, with 7 nucleotides matching TRBD1. The CDR3 runs to 14 residues. Germline V gene data show CDR1 as MGHRA and CDR2 as YSYEKL. Trimming cost V 4 bases and J 1 base; bases outside gene matches: 4. The CDR3 nucleotides are TGCGCCAGCAGCCCGCCAGGGGGTTCCTACGAGCAGTACTTC. Protein product: CASSPPGGSYEQYF.

The chain uses TRBV11-2 and TRBJ1-5; 7 nucleotides align to TRBD1. Germline CDR1 SGHAT, CDR2 FQNNGV. The length of the CDR3 is 12 residues. Losses at the gene ends were 4 bases for V and 7 bases for J; bases not matched to a gene: 1. CDR3 DNA: TGTGCCAGCAGCTCGACAGGGCAGCCCCAGCATTTT. Residues: CASSSTGQPQHF. Combining the CDR3 with reference TRBV11-2 and TRBJ1-5 gives the whole variable domain EAGVAQSPRYKIIEKRQSVAFWCNPISGHATLYWYQQILGQGPKLLIQFQNNGVVDDSQLPKDRFSAERLKGVDSTLKIQPAKLEDSAVYLCASSSTGQPQHFGDGTRLSIL.

The chain joins TRBV9 to TRBJ2-2; tentatively, D is TRBD2 (6 bases). This CDR3 has 14 residues. Germline CDR1 and CDR2: SGDLS and YYNGEE. The V and J ends lost 4 bases and 6 bases respectively, with 13 bases between them. Here the CDR3 reads CASSPSWGAGELFF. The CDR3 DNA is TGTGCCAGCAGCCCAAGCTGGGGGGCCGGGGAGCTGTTTTTT.

The rearrangement uses TRBV6-5 and TRBJ1-2; the match to TRBD1 covers 12 bases. V lost 5 bases, J lost 10 bases, and 8 bases stayed unmatched. The germline CDR1 and CDR2 sequences are MNHEY and SVGAGI. The CDR3 consists of 14 residues. The CDR3 DNA follows: TGTGCCAGCAGTCAACTCGGGACAGGGGGCGACTACACCTTC. It translates to CASSQLGTGGDYTF.

The V and J genes are TRBV5-1 and TRBJ1-1, with 9 bases that match TRBD1. V shed 3 bases, J shed 5 bases, and the junction held 8 bases outside the gene matches. The CDR3 loop spans 15 amino acids. The germline gives CDR1 SGHRS, CDR2 YFSETQ. CDR3 loop: CASSWGTGSGTEAFF. Here the CDR3 DNA reads TGCGCCAGCAGCTGGGGGACAGGGTCTGGGACTGAAGCTTTCTTT.

The chain is built from TRBV7-3 and TRBJ1-1; a weak D match, TRBD1 (6 bases). The CDR3 extends over 14 amino acids. Germline-derived CDR1 and CDR2 are SGHTA and FQGTGA. The ends were cut back, 3 bases at V and 5 bases at J, with 13 bases in the middle. CDR3: CASSFSGGRTEAFF. CDR3 sequence (DNA): TGTGCCAGCAGCTTTTCGGGGGGCAGAACTGAAGCTTTCTTT.

The CDR3 DNA reads TGCAGCGCCACGGGACAGGGCTGGCAAGAGACCCAGTACTTC. This gives the protein CSATGQGWQETQYF. The genes are TRBV29-1 and TRBJ2-5; 9 bases map to TRBD1. V was pared by 7 bases and J by 2 bases, with 8 bases of the junction left unmatched. CDR3 size: 14 residues. The V gene's germline CDR1 is SQVTM and CDR2 ANQGSEA.

This chain connects TRBV5-6 to TRBJ1-1, with D unclear. The germline V gene encodes CDR1 SGHDT and CDR2 YYEEEE. Trimming stripped 0 bases from V and 11 bases from J, with 14 bases between. There are 13 residues in the CDR3. The CDR3 sequence: CASSLAAIRYAFF. CDR3 in DNA: TGTGCCAGCAGCTTGGCGGCGATCAGGTATGCTTTCTTT.

The J gene is TRBJ1-2, the V gene TRBV19, with 7 nucleotides matching TRBD1. This CDR3 comprises 13 residues. CDR1 LNHDA and CDR2 SQIVND come from the germline V gene (reference sequence). V trimming: 7 bases; J trimming: 8 bases; junction bases outside the gene matches: 10. The CDR3 here is CASTLRRQGGYTF. The CDR3 DNA is TGTGCCAGTACTCTCAGACGACAGGGAGGCTACACCTTC.

This rearrangement joins TRBV5-6 to TRBJ1-1; D may be TRBD1 (6 bases). V gave up 6 bases and J gave up 3 bases, with 21 bases separating them. The CDR3 extends over 16 amino acids. Germline V lookup: CDR1 SGHDT, CDR2 YYEEEE. For the CDR3, the DNA is TGTGCCAGCACAAAGGGGGGGGCGGAATGGGACACTGAAGCTTTCTTT. Translated, it gives CASTKGGAEWDTEAFF.

This sequence joins TRBV9 and TRBJ1-1; possibly TRBD1 for D (6 bases). This CDR3 is built from 15 residues. Per the germline V gene, CDR1 is SGDLS and CDR2 is YYNGEE. Trimming pared 4 bases from V and 2 bases from J, leaving 15 bases between. The DNA for the CDR3 is TGTGCCAGCAGCCCACAGACAGGCCCCAACACTGAAGCTTTCTTT. Its protein product is CASSPQTGPNTEAFF.

V gene TRBV4-3 combines with J gene TRBJ2-3; D is undetermined. CDR1 LGHNA and CDR2 YSLEER come from the germline V gene. This CDR3 contains 11 residues. V was shortened by 4 bases and J by 6 bases, with 5 bases between the two germline ends. The DNA of the CDR3 is TGCGCCAGCAGCCTCCAGGATACGCAGTATTTT. Translated, it gives CASSLQDTQYF.